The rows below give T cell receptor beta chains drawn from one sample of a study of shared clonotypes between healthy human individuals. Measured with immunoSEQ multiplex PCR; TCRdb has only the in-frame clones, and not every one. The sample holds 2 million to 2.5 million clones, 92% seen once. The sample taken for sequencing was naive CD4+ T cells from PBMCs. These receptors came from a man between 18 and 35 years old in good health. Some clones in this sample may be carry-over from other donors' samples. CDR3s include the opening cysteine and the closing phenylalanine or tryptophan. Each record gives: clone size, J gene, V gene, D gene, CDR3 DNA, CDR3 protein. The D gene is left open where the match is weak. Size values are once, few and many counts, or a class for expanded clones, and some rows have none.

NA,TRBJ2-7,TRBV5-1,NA,TGCGCCAGCAGCTTGGCCGGGACATCTACCCCCTACGAGCAGTACTTC,CASSLAGTSTPYEQYF
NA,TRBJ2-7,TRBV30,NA,TGTGCCTGCAACACCGGGCCCGCCCACTACGAGCAGTACTTC,CACNTGPAHYEQYF
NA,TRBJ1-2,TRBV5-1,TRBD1,TGCGCCAGCAGCTTCGAGACAGGGGCAGGAGCCTATGGCTACACCTTC,CASSFETGAGAYGYTF
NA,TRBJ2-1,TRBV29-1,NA,TGCAGCGTTGCTCGGGGGGCGGATGAGCAGTTCTTC,CSVARGADEQFF
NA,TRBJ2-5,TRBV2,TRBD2,TGTGCCAGCAGGGGGACTAGCGGGACAGAGACCCAGTACTTC,CASRGTSGTETQYF
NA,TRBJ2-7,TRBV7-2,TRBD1,TGTGCCAGCAGCAGCCCCGGGACAGGGTTCACCGGGCAGTACTTC,CASSSPGTGFTGQYF
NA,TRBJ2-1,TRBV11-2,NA,TGTGCCAGCAGCTTAGCTAGCCCCATCCAGTTCTTC,CASSLASPIQFF
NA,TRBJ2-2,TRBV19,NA,TGTGCCAGTAGTATAGGTGGCATCGGGGAGCTGTTTTTT,CASSIGGIGELFF
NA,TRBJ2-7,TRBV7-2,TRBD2,TGTGCCAGCAGCTCTAGCGGGAGGAGCTCCTACGAGCAGTACTTC,CASSSSGRSSYEQYF
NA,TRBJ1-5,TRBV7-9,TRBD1,TGTGCCAGCAGCCCAGGGGGGGGGCAGTATAGCAATCAGCCCCAGCATTTT,CASSPGGGQYSNQPQHF
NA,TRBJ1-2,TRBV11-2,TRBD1,TGTGCCAGCAGCTCGACTCAGGGGGACCGTACCACTAACTATGGCTACACCTTC,CASSSTQGDRTTNYGYTF
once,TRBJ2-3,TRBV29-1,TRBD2,TGCAGCGTGGCCGGGACTAGGGCAGATACGCAGTATTTT,CSVAGTRADTQYF
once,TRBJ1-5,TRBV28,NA,TGTGCCAGCAGTCCGCGGGACGTCTCGGAGGTCCAGCCCCAGCATTTT,CASSPRDVSEVQPQHF
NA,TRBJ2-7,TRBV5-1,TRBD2,TGCGCCAGCAGCTTGGCGGGAGGGCCGTACGAGCAGTACTTC,CASSLAGGPYEQYF
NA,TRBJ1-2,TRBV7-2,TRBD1,TGTGCCAGCAGCTCAGGGGGCAGCTATGGCTACACCTTC,CASSSGGSYGYTF
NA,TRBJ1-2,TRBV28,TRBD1,TGTGCCAGCAGAGCACCGGGACAGGGGGCGGCGAGCTATGGCTACACCTTC,CASRAPGQGAASYGYTF
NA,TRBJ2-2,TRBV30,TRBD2,TGTGCCTGGCCGAGGACTAGCGGTAACACCGGGGAGCTGTTTTTT,CAWPRTSGNTGELFF
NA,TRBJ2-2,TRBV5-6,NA,TGTGCCAGCAGCCCCCGGACCCAGTTGGCGGGATTAAACACCGGGGAGCTGTTTTTT,CASSPRTQLAGLNTGELFF
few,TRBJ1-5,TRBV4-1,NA,TGCGCCAGCAGCCAACGAAGAGATCAGCCCCAGCATTTT,CASSQRRDQPQHF
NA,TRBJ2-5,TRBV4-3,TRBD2,TGCGCCAGCAGCGGGGGGGGAGATCAAGAGACCCAGTACTTC,CASSGGGDQETQYF
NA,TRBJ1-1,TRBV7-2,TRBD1,TGTGCCAGCAGCCCATCGGGACAGGTAAACGCTGAAGCTTTCTTT,CASSPSGQVNAEAFF
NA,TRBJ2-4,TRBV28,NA,TGTGCCAGCAGTCCCGGAGGGATCAAAAACATTCAGTACTTC,CASSPGGIKNIQYF
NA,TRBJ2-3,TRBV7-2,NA,TGTGCCAGCAGCTTAGTCTGGACAGATACGCAGTATTTT,CASSLVWTDTQYF
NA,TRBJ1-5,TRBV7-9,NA,TGTGCCAGCAGCTCCACGGACCTTAATCAGCCCCAGCATTTT,CASSSTDLNQPQHF
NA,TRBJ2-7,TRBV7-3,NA,TGTGCCAGCAGCTTAGGGGGGAGCGACGAGCAGTACTTC,CASSLGGSDEQYF
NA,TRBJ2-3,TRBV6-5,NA,TGTGCCAGCAGTGAACGAGTAGATACGCAGTATTTT,CASSERVDTQYF
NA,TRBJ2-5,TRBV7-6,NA,TGTGCCAGCAGCCCTTTGGGGAGCGAGGGGACCCAGTACTTC,CASSPLGSEGTQYF
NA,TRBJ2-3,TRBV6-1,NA,TGTGCCAGTCAGCGGGTAAGCACAGATACGCAGTATTTT,CASQRVSTDTQYF
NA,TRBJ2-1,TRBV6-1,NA,TGTGCCATTTGGGGAGAGCCTTACAATGAGCAGTTCTTC,CAIWGEPYNEQFF
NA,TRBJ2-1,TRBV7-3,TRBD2,TGTGCCAGCAGCTTAACCCGGACTAGTGGTGAGCAGTTCTTC,CASSLTRTSGEQFF
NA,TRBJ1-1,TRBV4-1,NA,TGCGCCAGCAGCCAAGATTCTGGCACTGAAGCTTTCTTT,CASSQDSGTEAFF
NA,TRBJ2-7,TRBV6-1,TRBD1,TGTGCCAGCATCGCCGGGACAGGGTTCGAGCAGTACTTC,CASIAGTGFEQYF
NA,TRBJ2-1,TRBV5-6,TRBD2,TGTGCCAGCAGCCGACTAGCACGCTCCTACAATGAGCAGTTCTTC,CASSRLARSYNEQFF
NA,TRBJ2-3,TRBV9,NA,TGTGCCAGCAGCGTAGACTTAGCGGTACGGGGAGATACGCAGTATTTT,CASSVDLAVRGDTQYF
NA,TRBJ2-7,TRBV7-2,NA,TGTGCCAGCAGCTCAGCGTCGGGTCCGTCCTACGAGCAGTACTTC,CASSSASGPSYEQYF
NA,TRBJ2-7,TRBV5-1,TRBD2,TGCGCCAGCAGCTCAATCGGGACTACCTCCTACGAGCAGTACTTC,CASSSIGTTSYEQYF
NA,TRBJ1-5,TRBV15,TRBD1,TGTGCCACCAGCAGAACCGGGACAGGGGTTTCCTATAGCAATCAGCCCCAGCATTTT,CATSRTGTGVSYSNQPQHF